These 10 T cell receptor beta chains were sequenced from one sample in a study of blood T cell repertoires in COVID-19. The table came from immunoSEQ multiplex PCR; TCRdb's copy has only in-frame clones and leaves some out. The sample consists of over 45,000 clones, roughly 90% of them appearing once. The sequenced sample consisted of peripheral blood. These receptors were taken from an elderly man in a cohort sampled during active COVID-19.

The chain has TRBV5-1 and TRBJ1-4; possibly TRBD1 for D (6 bases). The CDR3 is 16 amino acids. V lost 4 bases, J lost 3 bases, and 16 bases lay in between. Germline CDR1 and CDR2: SGHRS and YFSETQ. In nucleotides, the CDR3 is TGCGCCAGCAGCCCCATGGGGGGGGGCTCTAATGAAAAACTGTTTTTT. Translation gives CASSPMGGGSNEKLFF.

The V gene is TRBV9, the J gene TRBJ1-1; D unresolved. In germline, CDR1 is SGDLS, CDR2 YYNGEE. The CDR3 is made up of 15 amino acids. Trimming took 0 bases from V and 4 from J, leaving 13 bases between them. The CDR3 DNA reads TGTGCCAGCAGCGTAGGAGGAGGAAGCGCCACTGAAGCTTTCTTT. Translation gives CASSVGGGSATEAFF.

The V call is TRBV30, the J call TRBJ2-5; 8 bases agree with TRBD2. J gave up 5 bases and V 1 base, and 9 bases lay outside the gene matches. CDR1 and CDR2 from the germline V gene are GTSNPN and SVGIG (reference sequence). This CDR3 is 15 amino acids long. CDR3 protein: CAWSGSGTARETQYF. The CDR3 nucleotides are TGTGCCTGGAGTGGTAGCGGGACCGCACGGGAGACCCAGTACTTC.

This chain uses TRBV9 with TRBJ1-2; D is possibly TRBD1 (5 bases). With 3 bases removed from V and 4 bases from J, the gap between germline ends came to 16 bases. Germline V gives CDR1 SGDLS, CDR2 YYNGEE. The CDR3 has 15 amino acids. The CDR3 nucleotides are TGTGCCAGCAGCGCCACTATAGGGGAGGGCTATGGCTACACCTTC. Translation: CASSATIGEGYGYTF.

V gene TRBV18 combines with J gene TRBJ2-7, with 7 nucleotides matching TRBD1. CDR1 and CDR2 from the germline V gene are KGHSH and LQKENI. After removal of 3 bases from V and 0 bases from J, the junction contained 5 bases not matched to a gene. The CDR3 runs to 15 residues. The DNA for the CDR3 is TGTGCCAGCTCACCGGGGACAGCCAACTCCTACGAGCAGTACTTC. Residues: CASSPGTANSYEQYF. The full variable domain, completed using reference TRBV18 and TRBJ2-7, is NAGVMQNPRHLVRRRGQEARLRCSPMKGHSHVYWYRQLPEEGLKFMVYLQKENIIDESGMPKERFSAEFPKEGPSILRIQQVVRGDSAAYFCASSPGTANSYEQYFGPGTRLTVT.

CDR3 protein: CASRGDGSVGEQFF. In DNA form, the CDR3 reads TGCGCCAGCAGAGGTGACGGGAGCGTAGGTGAGCAGTTCTTC. The chain links TRBV5-1 to TRBJ2-1, with a weak D call TRBD2 (6 bases). Trimming took 5 bases from V and 9 from J, leaving 18 bases between them. Per germline, CDR1 SGHRS and CDR2 YFSETQ. The CDR3 runs 14 residues.

J is TRBJ2-2 and V is TRBV19; 7 nucleotides agree with TRBD2. The V segment lost 3 bases and the J segment 3 bases; nucleotides outside the gene matches: 4. There are 15 residues in the CDR3. Per the germline V gene, CDR1 is LNHDA and CDR2 is SQIVND (reference sequence). Here the CDR3 DNA reads TGTGCCAGTAGTATCCCAGCGGGACACACCGGGGAGCTGTTTTTT. Translated: CASSIPAGHTGELFF.

V and J are TRBV12-5 and TRBJ2-1; 11 nucleotides match TRBD2. The length of the CDR3 is 18 residues. Germline V gene sequence: CDR1 LGHNT, CDR2 FRNRAP. V lost 0 bases, J lost 9 bases, and 13 bases stayed unmatched. The CDR3 DNA follows: TGTGCTAGTGGTTTGGTAGGGGTTTCTAGCGGGGGGTCGTGTGAGCAGTTCTTC. Encoded protein: CASGLVGVSSGGSCEQFF.

This clone was recorded a few times. The V gene is TRBV12-3 or TRBV12-4, the J gene TRBJ2-7; D is possibly TRBD1 (6 bases). The CDR3 loop spans 13 amino acids. V lost 10 bases, J lost 6 bases, and 19 bases lay in between. The CDR3: CATREQGIGEQYF. The CDR3 DNA reads as TGTGCCACCAGGGAACAGGGTATTGGCGAGCAGTACTTC.

The gene calls are TRBV3-1 (or the pseudogene TRBV3-2) and TRBJ1-1; D remains ambiguous. Trimming took 4 bases from V and 5 from J, leaving 11 bases between them. This CDR3 is built from 13 residues. The germline V gene has CDR1 LGHDT and CDR2 YNNKEL (reference sequence). The CDR3 nucleotides are TGTGCCAGCAGCCCGTCCGGGAGAACTGAAGCTTTCTTT. Translated, it gives CASSPSGRTEAFF.